The source of this TCR beta chain is a study of cytomegalovirus exposure and HLA in healthy donors. Study-level information: One earlier analysis, a look at 180 million or so T cells, found fewer than 140 million unique TCR beta sequences.

As for this clone: Its antigen is not known.

60 Vbeta and 13 Jbeta primers were used in PCR. This table comes from immunoSEQ multiplex PCR, and its TCRdb copy is limited to in-frame clones, with some not included. The sample records around 210,000 clones, around four fifths being singletons. Overall study findings and caveats: Among CMV-associated TCR beta chains, most appeared HLA-restricted in a later analysis. A later analysis linked a missense DCLRE1C variant to TCR beta V- and J-gene trimming.

V lost 2 bases and J lost 3; bases outside the gene matches: 4. CDR3 length: 16 amino acids. Per germline, CDR1 SGHRS and CDR2 YFSETQ. This TCR came from a boy aged 5-17 years in good health and CMV-seronegative. The chain joins TRBV5-1 to TRBJ1-4, with 10 bases fitting TRBD1. The sample was PBMCs. CDR3 in DNA: TGCGCCAGCAGCTTCCACGGACAGGGGGCTAATGAAAAACTGTTTTTT. This gives the protein CASSFHGQGANEKLFF.